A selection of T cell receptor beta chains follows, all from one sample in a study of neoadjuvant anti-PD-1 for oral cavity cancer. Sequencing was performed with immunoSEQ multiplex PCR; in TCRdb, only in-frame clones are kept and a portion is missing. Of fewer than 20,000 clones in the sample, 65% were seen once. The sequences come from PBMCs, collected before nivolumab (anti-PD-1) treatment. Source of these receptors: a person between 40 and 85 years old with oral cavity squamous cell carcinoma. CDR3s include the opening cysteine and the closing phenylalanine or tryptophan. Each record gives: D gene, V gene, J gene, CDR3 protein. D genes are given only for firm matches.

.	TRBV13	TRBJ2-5	CASSLGTSQQETQYF
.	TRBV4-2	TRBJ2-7	CASSQEGERGNEQYF
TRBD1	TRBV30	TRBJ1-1	CAWSTTGGTEAFF
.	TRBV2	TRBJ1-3	CASNRADSGNTIYF
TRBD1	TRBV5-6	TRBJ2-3	CASSLGQGVADTQYF
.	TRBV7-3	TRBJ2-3	CASSLGGADTQYF
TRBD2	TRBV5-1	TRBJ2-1	CASRSGNAYNEQFF
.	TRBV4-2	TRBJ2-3	CASSQDLDSASDTQYF
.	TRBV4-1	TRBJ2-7	CASSHPSRLGYEQYF
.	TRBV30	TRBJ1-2	CAWSVGGANYGYTF
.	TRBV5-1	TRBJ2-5	CASSPDSRETQYF
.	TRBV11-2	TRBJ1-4	CASGPGPNEKLFF
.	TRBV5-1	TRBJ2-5	CASSPTGGQETQYF
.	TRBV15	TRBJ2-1	CATSRIGGEQFF
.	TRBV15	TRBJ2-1	CATSRDGREQFF
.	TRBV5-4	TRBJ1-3	CASSQDGPGNTIYF
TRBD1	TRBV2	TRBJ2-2	CASGKQGAGELFF
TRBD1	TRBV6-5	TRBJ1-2	CASSTKRTGDYGYTF
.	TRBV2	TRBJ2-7	CASSLLTEGIMDF
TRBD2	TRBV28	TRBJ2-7	CASLAGGFYEQYF
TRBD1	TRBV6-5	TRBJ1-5	CASSQGAGQPQHF
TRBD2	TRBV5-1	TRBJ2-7	CASSLGAGGVYEQYF
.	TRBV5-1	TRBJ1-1	CASSVTGNTEAFF